This TCR beta chain was recovered during a study of kidney transplant recipient with SARS-CoV-2 infection (dated by TCRdb to about 2021). The time point label corresponds to: pre-pandemic baseline sample and day 111 after first positive SARS-CoV-2 test. This clonotype was counted many times. Its target antigen remains unknown. The input lacks base qualities; no much larger clone sits a single base away. Looking up the germline V gene yields CDR1 KGHSH and CDR2 LQKENI. A distance of 12 bases separates the germline ends of V and J, which lose 3 bases and 4 bases respectively. Including the terminal cysteine and phenylalanine, the CDR3 comprises 14 residues. This entry keeps only the CDR3 DNA: 42 bases, framed from base 1. Sequencing used an Illumina MiSeq. Profiling of the peripheral T cell repertoire was carried out for human TCRbeta genes. Processing in the source paper ran as follows. To account for variability over time, differences in clonotype abundance were tested using beta-binomial modelling. Expanded clonotypes were screened against the ImmuneCODE reference database of SARS-CoV-2-associated TCRs and were mapped to viral genome regions. Additional analyses of the repertoire looked at TRBV gene usage, CDR3 length, CDR3 amino acid overlap between time points, clonotype abundance distributions and Jaccard similarity. The raw public data were reprocessed by TCRdb itself: fastp quality trimming at Q25, MiXCR clonotype calling, in-frame beta chains only. Records with the same CDR3 protein are collapsed into one entry carrying the most frequent genes and DNA. The V and J calls and clone size come from TCRdb's table, not from the authors' own analysis. Within this sample are some 220,000 distinct CDR3 sequences, with 25% to 30% of them counted one time only. The ten largest clones capture nearly 7.5% of the sample.

The chain links TRBV18 with TRBJ1-1; too little of a D gene remains to name it. Material: a blood sample, obtained at baseline and on day 111 from a kidney transplant recipient. The receptor comes from a young adult male patient who had COVID-19 and was a kidney transplant recipient. In patients who had a transplant, some T cells may come from the graft donor. In nucleotide form, the sequence is TGTGCCAGCTCACCCCTCGAGTACAGCACTGAAGCTTTCTTT. This translates into CASSPLEYSTEAFF.